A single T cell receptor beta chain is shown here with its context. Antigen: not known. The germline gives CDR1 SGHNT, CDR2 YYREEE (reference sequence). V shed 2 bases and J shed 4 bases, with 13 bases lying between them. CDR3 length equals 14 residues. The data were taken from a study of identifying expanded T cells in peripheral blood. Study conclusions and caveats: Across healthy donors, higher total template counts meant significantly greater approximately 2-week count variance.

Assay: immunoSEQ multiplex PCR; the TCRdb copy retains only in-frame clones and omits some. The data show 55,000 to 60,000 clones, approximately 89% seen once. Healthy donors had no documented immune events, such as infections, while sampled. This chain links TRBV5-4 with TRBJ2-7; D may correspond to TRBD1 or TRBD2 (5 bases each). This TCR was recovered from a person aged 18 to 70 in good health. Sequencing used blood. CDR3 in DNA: TGTGCCAGCAGCTTAGCCGGGACCAGGTACGAGCAGTACTTC. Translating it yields CASSLAGTRYEQYF.